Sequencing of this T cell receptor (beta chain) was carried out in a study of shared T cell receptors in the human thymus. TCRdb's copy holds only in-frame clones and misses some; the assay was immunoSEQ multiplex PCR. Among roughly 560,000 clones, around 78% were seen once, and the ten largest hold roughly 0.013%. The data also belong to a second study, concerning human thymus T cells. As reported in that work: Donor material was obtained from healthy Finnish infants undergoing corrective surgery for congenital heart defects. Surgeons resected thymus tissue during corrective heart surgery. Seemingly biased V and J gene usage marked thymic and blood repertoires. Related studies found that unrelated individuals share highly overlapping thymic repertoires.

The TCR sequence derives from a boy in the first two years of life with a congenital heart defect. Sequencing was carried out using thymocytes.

CDR3 bases: TGCGCCAGCAGCTTGGGTGGGGCGCGAGGTAACACTGAAGCTTTCTTT. The encoded protein is CASSLGGARGNTEAFF. The V gene is TRBV5-1, the J gene TRBJ1-1; D possibly corresponds to TRBD1 (5 bases). The germline V gene encodes CDR1 SGHRS and CDR2 YFSETQ. Trimming pared 0 bases from V and 2 bases from J, leaving 14 bases between. This CDR3 has 16 residues.